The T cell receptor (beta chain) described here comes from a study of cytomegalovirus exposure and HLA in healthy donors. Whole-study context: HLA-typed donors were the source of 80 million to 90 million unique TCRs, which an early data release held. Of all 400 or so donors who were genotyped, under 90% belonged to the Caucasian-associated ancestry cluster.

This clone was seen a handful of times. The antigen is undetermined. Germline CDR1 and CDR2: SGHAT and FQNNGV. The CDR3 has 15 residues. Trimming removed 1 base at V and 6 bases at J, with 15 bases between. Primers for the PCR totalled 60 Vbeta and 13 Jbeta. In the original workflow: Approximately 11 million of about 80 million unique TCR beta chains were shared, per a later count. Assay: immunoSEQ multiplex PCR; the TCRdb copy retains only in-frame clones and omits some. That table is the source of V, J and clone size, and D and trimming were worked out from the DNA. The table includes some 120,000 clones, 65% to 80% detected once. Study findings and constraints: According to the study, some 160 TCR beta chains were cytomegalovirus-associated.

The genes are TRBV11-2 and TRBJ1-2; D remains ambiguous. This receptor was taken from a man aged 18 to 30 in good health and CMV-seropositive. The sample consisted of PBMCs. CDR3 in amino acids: CASSLVVGDNNGYTF. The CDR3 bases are TGTGCCAGCAGCTTAGTGGTCGGCGACAACAATGGCTACACCTTC.